This T cell receptor beta chain was profiled in a study of post-analysis software for immune sequencing data. Study context: The disease courses spanned relapsing-remitting, secondary progressive and progressive-relapsing forms of multiple sclerosis. Points from the study as a whole: Controls showed lower frequencies than patients for 5 or 6 TRBV segments, and TRBV5-6, TRBV5-1 and TRBV20-1 were among these. Multiple sclerosis patients showed significantly lower normalized Chao1 diversity than controls did.

Unique molecular identifiers were built into the TCR beta cDNA libraries. The yield from roughly 1 to 10 million T cells was around 500,000 cDNA molecules in total. TCRdb re-called the PCR reads through MiXCR, storing one row per CDR3 protein. The profile shows 600,000 to 700,000 distinct CDR3 sequences, around 60% of them singletons. V lost 7 bases and J lost 3, with 10 bases in between. The CDR3 is made up of 12 amino acids. Germline V gene data show CDR1 as DFQATT and CDR2 as SNEGSKA (reference sequence). In its sample, this clonotype was seen a few times. What it binds is unknown. Sequenced input: blood. The chain combines TRBV20-1 with TRBJ2-1, with D uncertain. This TCR came from a girl under 10 years old with multiple sclerosis. CDR3 residues: CSVWPSYNEQFF. CDR3 sequence (DNA): TGCAGTGTGTGGCCAAGCTACAATGAGCAGTTCTTC.